This T cell receptor (beta chain) derives from a study of blood T cell repertoires in COVID-19. TCRdb's table, derived via immunoSEQ multiplex PCR, lists solely in-frame clones and lacks some. The sample yields 25,000 or so clones, 65% to 90% seen once. This clone was observed once. Germline CDR1 reads SGHDT; CDR2 reads YYEEEE. V gave up 2 bases and J gave up 4 bases, with 3 bases separating them. The CDR3 spans 11 residues. The receptor was isolated from a woman at least 80 years old with acute or convalescent COVID-19. The gene calls are TRBV5-6 and TRBJ1-1; no clear D gene. The specimen sequenced was peripheral blood. The DNA of the CDR3 is TGTGCCAGCAGCTTCTTCACTGAAGCTTTCTTT. Its translation is CASSFFTEAFF.